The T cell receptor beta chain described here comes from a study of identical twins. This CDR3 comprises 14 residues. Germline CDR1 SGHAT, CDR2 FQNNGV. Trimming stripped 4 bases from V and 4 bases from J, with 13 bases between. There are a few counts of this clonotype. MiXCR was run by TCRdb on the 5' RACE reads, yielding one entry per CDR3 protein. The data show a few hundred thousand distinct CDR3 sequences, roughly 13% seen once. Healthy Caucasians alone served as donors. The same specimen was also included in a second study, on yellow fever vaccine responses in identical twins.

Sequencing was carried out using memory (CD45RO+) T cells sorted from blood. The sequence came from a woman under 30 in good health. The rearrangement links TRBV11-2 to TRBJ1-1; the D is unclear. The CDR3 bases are TGTGCCAGCAGCTCACCAAGCATTCTCACTGAAGCTTTCTTT. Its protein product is CASSSPSILTEAFF.